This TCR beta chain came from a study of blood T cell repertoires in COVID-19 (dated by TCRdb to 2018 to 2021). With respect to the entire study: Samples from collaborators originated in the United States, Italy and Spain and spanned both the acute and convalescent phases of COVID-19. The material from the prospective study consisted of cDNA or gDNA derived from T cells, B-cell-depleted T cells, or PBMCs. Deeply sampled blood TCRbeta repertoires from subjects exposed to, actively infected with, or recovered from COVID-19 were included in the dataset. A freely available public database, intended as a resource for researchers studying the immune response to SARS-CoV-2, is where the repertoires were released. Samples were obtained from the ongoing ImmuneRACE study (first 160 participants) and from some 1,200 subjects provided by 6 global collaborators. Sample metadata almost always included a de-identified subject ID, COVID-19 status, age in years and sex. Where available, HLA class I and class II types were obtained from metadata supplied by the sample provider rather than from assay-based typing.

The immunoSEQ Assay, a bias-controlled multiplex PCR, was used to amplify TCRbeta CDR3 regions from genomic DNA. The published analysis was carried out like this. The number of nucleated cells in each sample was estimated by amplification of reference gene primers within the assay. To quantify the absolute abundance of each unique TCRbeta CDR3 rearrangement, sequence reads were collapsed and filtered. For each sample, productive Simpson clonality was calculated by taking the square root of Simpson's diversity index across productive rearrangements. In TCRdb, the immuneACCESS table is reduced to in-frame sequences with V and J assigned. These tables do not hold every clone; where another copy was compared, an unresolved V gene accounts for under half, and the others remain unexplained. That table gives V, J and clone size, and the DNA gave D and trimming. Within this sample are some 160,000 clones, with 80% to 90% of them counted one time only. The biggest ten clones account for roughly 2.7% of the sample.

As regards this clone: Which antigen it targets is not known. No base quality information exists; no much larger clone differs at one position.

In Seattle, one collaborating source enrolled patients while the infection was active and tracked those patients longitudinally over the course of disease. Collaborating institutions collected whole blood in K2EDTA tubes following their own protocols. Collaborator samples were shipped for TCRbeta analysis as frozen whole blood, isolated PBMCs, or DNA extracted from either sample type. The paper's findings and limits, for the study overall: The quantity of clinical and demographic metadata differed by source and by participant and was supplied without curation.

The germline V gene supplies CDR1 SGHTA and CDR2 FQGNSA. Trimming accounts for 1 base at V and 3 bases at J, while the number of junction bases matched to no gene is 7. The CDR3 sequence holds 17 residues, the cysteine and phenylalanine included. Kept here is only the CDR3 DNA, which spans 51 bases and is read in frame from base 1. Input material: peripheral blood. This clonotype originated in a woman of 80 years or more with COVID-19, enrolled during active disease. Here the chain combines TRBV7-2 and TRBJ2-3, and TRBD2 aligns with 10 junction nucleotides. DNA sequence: TGTGCCAGCAGCTTAGGGGCTAGCGGGGGAACAACAGATACGCAGTATTTT. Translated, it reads CASSLGASGGTTDTQYF.